These T cell receptor beta chains were read from a single sample in a study of somatic mutations in cytotoxic T cells in rheumatoid arthritis. TCRdb's table, derived via immunoSEQ multiplex PCR, lists solely in-frame clones and lacks some. There are about 16,000 clones in the sample; approximately 75% occur only once, and about 20% lies in the top ten. Source material: CD8+ T cells sorted from blood. The receptor set was obtained from an adult with rheumatoid arthritis. Each CDR3 is given with its conserved first and last residue. D genes are given only for firm matches.

J gene: TRBJ1-5
V gene: TRBV19
D gene: .
CDR3 protein: CASSIGAPGPQHF
CDR3 DNA: TGTGCCAGTAGTATAGGGGCCCCCGGGCCCCAGCATTTT

J gene: TRBJ2-1
V gene: TRBV27
D gene: .
CDR3 protein: CASSLRGSGPYNEQFF
CDR3 DNA: TGTGCCAGCAGTTTACGGGGAAGCGGGCCCTACAATGAGCAGTTCTTC

J gene: TRBJ1-1
V gene: TRBV28
D gene: .
CDR3 protein: CASTPALNTEAFF
CDR3 DNA: TGTGCCAGCACCCCCGCGCTAAACACTGAAGCTTTCTTT

J gene: TRBJ2-7
V gene: TRBV4-1
D gene: .
CDR3 protein: CASSQDVWGGTRYEQYF
CDR3 DNA: TGCGCCAGCAGCCAAGACGTTTGGGGCGGGACACGGTACGAGCAGTACTTC

J gene: TRBJ2-3
V gene: TRBV28
D gene: TRBD2
CDR3 protein: CASSLLAGSTDTQYF
CDR3 DNA: TGTGCCAGCAGTCTACTAGCGGGGAGCACAGATACGCAGTATTTT

J gene: TRBJ2-7
V gene: TRBV2
D gene: TRBD1
CDR3 protein: CASSPRTGDPYEQYF
CDR3 DNA: TGTGCCAGCAGTCCACGGACAGGGGACCCCTACGAGCAGTACTTC

J gene: TRBJ2-1
V gene: TRBV9
D gene: .
CDR3 protein: CASSVGDHEQFF
CDR3 DNA: TGTGCCAGCAGCGTAGGGGACCATGAGCAGTTCTTC

J gene: TRBJ1-2
V gene: TRBV28
D gene: .
CDR3 protein: CASSPEGTLSFNYGYTF
CDR3 DNA: TGTGCCAGCAGCCCAGAGGGGACACTGTCATTTAACTATGGCTACACCTTC

J gene: TRBJ2-5
V gene: TRBV4-3
D gene: .
CDR3 protein: CASSQERTEETQYF
CDR3 DNA: TGCGCCAGCAGCCAGGAAAGGACAGAAGAGACCCAGTACTTC

J gene: TRBJ2-6
V gene: TRBV4-3
D gene: TRBD1
CDR3 protein: CASSQDRGQGANVLTF
CDR3 DNA: TGCGCCAGCAGCCAGGACAGGGGGCAAGGGGCCAACGTCCTGACTTTC